Detailed here is one T cell receptor (beta chain). Its cognate antigen is unknown. Related graft donors supplied nonmyeloablative bone marrow transplants, and mixed chimerism was transient. Unstimulated regulatory T cells (CD4+CD25+CD127-), CD4+CD25- non-regulatory cells, CD4 and CD8 cells were FACS-sorted from thawed PBMCs. These data belong to a study of Tregs in tolerant kidney transplant recipients. General study points: Validation in larger populations is needed because few patients were studied. Donor-specific Treg expansion exceeded global Treg expansion in tolerant patients, suggesting antigen drive.

The assay was immunoSEQ multiplex PCR, and TCRdb's table has in-frame clones only and misses some. The table shows 50,000 or so clones, with around 93% occurring only once. The length of the CDR3 is 17 residues. The sequence derives from a human patient who received a combined kidney and bone marrow transplant. A share of the T cells may be of graft donor origin. This material consisted of CD8+ T cells from blood (PBMCs), taken 24 months after the transplant. This chain links TRBV21-1 with TRBJ2-3; TRBD2, the table's D call, lacks a check against the DNA. TRBV21-1 is deemed a pseudogene. The CDR3 DNA reads as TGTGCCAGCAGCTCCTTGAGTAGCGGGGTATGGACAGATACGCAGTATTTT. This sequence encodes CASSSLSSGVWTDTQYF.